This TCR beta chain comes out of a study of CD8+ T cells in alopecia areata. Sequencing used cDNA as its template, made by extracting RNA and reverse transcribing it. This table comes from immunoSEQ multiplex PCR, and its TCRdb copy is limited to in-frame clones, with some not included. The record shows 200,000 to 300,000 clones for this sample, with no singletons present. Combined cutaneous lymph node cells underwent sorting by CD4, CD8alpha, NKG2D, NKG2ACE and additional markers. A few counts support this clone. Gene and germline names: mouse. With the read ending 4 residues before the CDR3 end, the germline J gene is used to fill in that end. Per the germline V gene, CDR1 is NSQYPW and CDR2 is LRSPGD (reference sequence). The CDR3 totals 17 residues. After removal of 1 base from V and 0 bases from J, the junction contained 4 bases not matched to a gene.

The specimen sequenced was CD4+ T cells sorted from a lymph node. This chain connects TRBV1 to TRBJ2-3, with TRBD1 identical over 10 bases. This clonotype originated in a C3H/HeJ mouse with alopecia areata. Strain haplotype at MHC: H2-k. The CDR3 bases that were read are TGCACCTGCAGTGCAGGAGGGACAGGGGATAGTGCAGAA. Protein product: CTCSAGGTGDSAE. The entire CDR3 protein is CTCSAGGTGDSAETLYF.